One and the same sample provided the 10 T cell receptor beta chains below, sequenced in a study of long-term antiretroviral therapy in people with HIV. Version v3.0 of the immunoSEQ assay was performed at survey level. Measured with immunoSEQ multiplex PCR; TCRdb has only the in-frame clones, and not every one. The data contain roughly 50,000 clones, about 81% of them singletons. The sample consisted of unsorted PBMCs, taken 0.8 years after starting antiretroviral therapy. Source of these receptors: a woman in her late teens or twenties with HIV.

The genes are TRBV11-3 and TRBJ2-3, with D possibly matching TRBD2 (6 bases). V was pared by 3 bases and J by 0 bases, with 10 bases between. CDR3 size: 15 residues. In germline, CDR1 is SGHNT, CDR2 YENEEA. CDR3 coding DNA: TGTGCCAGCAGCTTTGGCGGGGCTAGCACAGATACGCAGTATTTT. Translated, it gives CASSFGGASTDTQYF.

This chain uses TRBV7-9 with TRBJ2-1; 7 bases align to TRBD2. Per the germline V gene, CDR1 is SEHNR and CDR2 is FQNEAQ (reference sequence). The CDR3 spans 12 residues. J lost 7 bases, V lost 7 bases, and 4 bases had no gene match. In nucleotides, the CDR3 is TGTGCCAGCACCTGGGGGGGGAATGAGCAGTTCTTC. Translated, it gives CASTWGGNEQFF.

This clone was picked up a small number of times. The chain's CDR3 is CASGLGGEKLFF. CDR3 in DNA: TGTGCCAGCGGACTGGGGGGTGAAAAACTGTTTTTT. This chain connects TRBV6-5 to TRBJ1-4; D is possibly TRBD1 (5 bases). V was cut by 8 bases and J by 7 bases, with 11 bases left in between. The V gene's germline CDR1 is MNHEY and CDR2 SVGAGI. This CDR3 contains 12 residues.

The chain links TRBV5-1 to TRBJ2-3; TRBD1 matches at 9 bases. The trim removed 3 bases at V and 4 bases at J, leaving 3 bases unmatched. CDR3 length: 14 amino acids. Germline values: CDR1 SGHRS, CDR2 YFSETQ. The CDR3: CASSSDRGPDTQYF. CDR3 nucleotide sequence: TGCGCCAGCAGCTCGGACAGGGGTCCAGATACGCAGTATTTT.

The CDR3: CASSLAGGWTGELFF. The CDR3 region has the DNA TGCGCCAGCAGCTTGGCGGGAGGGTGGACCGGGGAGCTGTTTTTT. The chain links TRBV5-1 to TRBJ2-2, with TRBD2 identical over 8 bases. V shed 0 bases, J shed 5 bases, and the junction held 3 bases outside the gene matches. Germline values: CDR1 SGHRS, CDR2 YFSETQ. The CDR3 covers 15 residues.

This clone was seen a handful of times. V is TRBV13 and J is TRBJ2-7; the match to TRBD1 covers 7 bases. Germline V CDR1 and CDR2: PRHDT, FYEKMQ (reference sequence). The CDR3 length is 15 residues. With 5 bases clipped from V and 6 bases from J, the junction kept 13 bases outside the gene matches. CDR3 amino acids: CASSARQGPFTEQYF. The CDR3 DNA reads TGTGCCAGCAGCGCCCGACAGGGCCCTTTCACCGAGCAGTACTTC.

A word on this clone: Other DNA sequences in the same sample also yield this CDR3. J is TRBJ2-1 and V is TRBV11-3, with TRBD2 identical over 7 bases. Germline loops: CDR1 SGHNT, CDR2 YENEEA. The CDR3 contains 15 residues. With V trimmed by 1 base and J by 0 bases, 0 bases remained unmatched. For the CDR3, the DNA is TGTGCCAGCAGCTTAGGCGGGAGCTCCTACAATGAGCAGTTCTTC. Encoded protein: CASSLGGSSYNEQFF.

The CDR3 DNA reads as TGTGCCAGCTCATCCGAGCGGGGACTAGCCAAAAACATTCAGTACTTC. It encodes CASSSERGLAKNIQYF. The chain links TRBV18 to TRBJ2-4, with 7 bases fitting TRBD2. The CDR3 covers 16 residues. After removal of 5 bases from V and 0 bases from J, the junction contained 7 bases not matched to a gene. CDR1 is KGHSH and CDR2 is LQKENI in the germline V gene.

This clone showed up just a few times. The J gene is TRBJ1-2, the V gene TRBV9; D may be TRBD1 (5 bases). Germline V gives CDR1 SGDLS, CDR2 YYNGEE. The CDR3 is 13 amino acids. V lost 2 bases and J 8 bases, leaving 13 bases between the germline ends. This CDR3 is CASSVSGTWGYTF. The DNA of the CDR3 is TGTGCCAGCAGCGTCTCCGGGACGTGGGGCTACACCTTC.

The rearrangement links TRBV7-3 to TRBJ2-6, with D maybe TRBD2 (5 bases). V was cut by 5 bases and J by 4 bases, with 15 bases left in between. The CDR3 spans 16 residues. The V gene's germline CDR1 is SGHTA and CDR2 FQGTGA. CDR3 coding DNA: TGTGCCAGCAGCACAACTCCGGGGTCCGGGGCCAACGTCCTGACTTTC. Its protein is CASSTTPGSGANVLTF.